The rows below give T cell receptor beta chains drawn from one sample of a study of blood T cell repertoires in COVID-19. Some clones are missing from TCRdb's copy, which holds only in-frame ones; the method was immunoSEQ multiplex PCR. The table includes tens of thousands of clones, about 87% detected once. The specimen sequenced was peripheral blood. Source of these receptors: a human donor in a cohort sampled during active COVID-19. The CDR3 runs from the conserved cysteine through the conserved F or W. A D gene is named only where the DNA matches it firmly. The size field is filled for only some rows; it gives once, few, many or a size class.

CDR3	DNA	size	J	D	V
CASSTSRGTQYF	TGTGCCAGCAGCACGTCTAGGGGGACCCAGTACTTC	NA	TRBJ2-5	NA	TRBV14
CASGLENRGWRTEAFF	TGTGCTAGTGGTTTGGAGAACAGGGGTTGGCGGACTGAAGCTTTCTTT	NA	TRBJ1-1	TRBD1	TRBV12-5
CASSGYRGSGELFF	TGTGCCAGCAGCGGATACAGGGGGAGCGGGGAGCTGTTTTTT	NA	TRBJ2-2	TRBD1	TRBV9
CASSLWTGVQYF	TGTGCCAGCAGCTTATGGACAGGCGTCCAGTACTTC	NA	TRBJ2-4	TRBD1	TRBV11-2
CASSLGTGQTEAFF	TGTGCCAGCAGCCTAGGGACAGGGCAAACTGAAGCTTTCTTT	NA	TRBJ1-1	TRBD1	TRBV3-1/TRBV3-2
CASSSGVSGGLTSYEQYF	TGCGCCAGCAGTAGCGGTGTTTCGGGAGGACTCACCTCCTACGAGCAGTACTTC	NA	TRBJ2-7	TRBD2	TRBV5-1
CASSFGTEAFF	TGTGCCAGCAGTTTCGGCACTGAAGCTTTCTTT	NA	TRBJ1-1	NA	TRBV12-3/TRBV12-4
CASSWTGDTGELFF	TGTGCCAGCAGCTGGACAGGGGACACCGGGGAGCTGTTTTTT	NA	TRBJ2-2	TRBD1	TRBV7-9
CACQTGVGYTF	TGTGCCTGTCAGACAGGGGTTGGCTACACCTTC	few	TRBJ1-2	TRBD1	TRBV30
CASSSPWTGSTGELFF	TGTGCCAGCAGCTCGCCCTGGACAGGGTCCACCGGGGAGCTGTTTTTT	NA	TRBJ2-2	TRBD1	TRBV7-8
CASSLDRGDYGYTF	TGTGCCAGCAGCTTAGACAGGGGCGACTATGGCTACACCTTC	NA	TRBJ1-2	TRBD1	TRBV7-9
CASSPDRGGEEKLFF	TGTGCCAGCTCACCAGACAGGGGAGGAGAGGAAAAACTGTTTTTT	NA	TRBJ1-4	TRBD1	TRBV18
CASSLRDRAAYEQYF	TGCGCCAGCAGCCTCCGGGACAGGGCGGCCTACGAGCAGTACTTC	NA	TRBJ2-7	TRBD1	TRBV5-1
CASRVTGGETYEQYF	TGTGCCAGCAGGGTGACAGGGGGAGAAACCTACGAGCAGTACTTC	NA	TRBJ2-7	TRBD1	TRBV28
CASRSLQGGSYEQYF	TGTGCCAGCAGAAGTTTACAGGGGGGATCCTACGAGCAGTACTTC	once	TRBJ2-7	TRBD1	TRBV28
CSVLATGEGYTF	TGCAGCGTTCTAGCTACAGGGGAGGGCTACACCTTC	NA	TRBJ1-2	TRBD1	TRBV29-1
CAISERTGGSSNSPLHF	TGTGCCATCAGTGAGCGGACAGGGGGATCCAGTAATTCACCCCTCCACTTT	NA	TRBJ1-6	TRBD1	TRBV10-3
CASGPGTSGRGEQFF	TGTGCCAGCGGACCGGGGACTAGCGGGAGAGGTGAGCAGTTCTTC	NA	TRBJ2-1	TRBD2	TRBV25-1
CASSRGADTQYF	TGTGCCAGCAGCCGGGGAGCAGATACGCAGTATTTT	NA	TRBJ2-3	NA	TRBV11-2
CASSLPGLAAETQYF	TGTGCCAGCAGCCTACCGGGACTAGCGGCGGAGACCCAGTACTTC	NA	TRBJ2-5	TRBD2	TRBV3-1/TRBV3-2
CATAGTVDSYEQYF	TGTGCCACCGCCGGGACAGTAGACTCGTACGAGCAGTACTTC	NA	TRBJ2-7	TRBD1	TRBV10-3
CASSQDPQREYTDTQYF	TGTGCCAGCAGCCAAGATCCGCAGCGGGAGTACACAGATACGCAGTATTTT	NA	TRBJ2-3	TRBD2	TRBV4-2
CASSQVEGGWTEAFF	TGTGCCAGCAGCCAAGTGGAGGGAGGGTGGACTGAAGCTTTCTTT	NA	TRBJ1-1	NA	TRBV14
CASSTASGGVAGELFF	TGTGCCAGCAGCACCGCTAGCGGGGGTGTGGCCGGGGAGCTGTTTTTT	NA	TRBJ2-2	TRBD2	TRBV7-9
CAWGQGVENSPLHF	TGTGCCTGGGGACAGGGGGTCGAGAATTCACCCCTCCACTTT	NA	TRBJ1-6	TRBD1	TRBV30
CAWSPTTTYEQYF	TGTGCCTGGAGTCCTACTACGACCTACGAGCAGTACTTC	few	TRBJ2-7	NA	TRBV30
CASSQGLAGTDTQYF	TGTGCCAGCAGCCAAGGACTAGCGGGAACAGATACGCAGTATTTT	NA	TRBJ2-3	TRBD2	TRBV4-2
CASSAVPGQGNNEQFF	TGCGCCAGCAGCGCGGTACCGGGACAGGGGAACAATGAGCAGTTCTTC	NA	TRBJ2-1	TRBD1	TRBV5-1
CASSVGGAETEAFF	TGTGCCAGTAGCGTGGGAGGGGCGGAGACTGAAGCTTTCTTT	NA	TRBJ1-1	NA	TRBV19
CASSVGGSGRIGTQYF	TGTGCCAGCAGCGTAGGGGGTAGCGGGAGAATTGGGACCCAGTACTTC	NA	TRBJ2-5	TRBD2	TRBV9
CASKGQTQGGELFF	TGTGCCAGTAAAGGCCAGACACAGGGCGGGGAGCTGTTTTTT	NA	TRBJ2-2	NA	TRBV11-1
CATSRGQVNSPLHF	TGTGCCACCAGCAGAGGACAGGTGAATTCACCCCTCCACTTT	NA	TRBJ1-6	NA	TRBV15
CASSPEPDSNYGYTF	TGTGCCAGCTCACCGGAGCCGGACAGTAACTATGGCTACACCTTC	NA	TRBJ1-2	NA	TRBV18
CASRPQQGNTEAFF	TGTGCCAGTAGACCACAACAGGGGAACACTGAAGCTTTCTTT	few	TRBJ1-1	NA	TRBV19
CASSHARTGRSNYELANYGYTF	TGTGCCAGCAGCCACGCCAGGACAGGGAGATCCAATTACGAGTTAGCTAACTATGGCTACACCTTC	NA	TRBJ1-2	TRBD1	TRBV6-2/TRBV6-3
CASGATSGRNEQFF	TGTGCCAGCGGGGCGACTAGCGGGAGAAATGAGCAGTTCTTC	once	TRBJ2-1	TRBD2	TRBV6-5
CASSPPGEQYF	TGTGCCAGCAGCCCCCCAGGCGAGCAGTACTTC	NA	TRBJ2-7	NA	TRBV7-8
CASPLDRGLFPYNEQFF	TGCGCCAGTCCTCTAGACAGGGGCCTATTCCCGTACAATGAGCAGTTCTTC	NA	TRBJ2-1	TRBD1	TRBV5-1
CASSINGGRTMNTEAFF	TGTGCCAGTAGTATAAATGGAGGCAGGACGATGAACACTGAAGCTTTCTTT	NA	TRBJ1-1	NA	TRBV19
CASSYSGTQPQHF	TGTGCCAGCAGCTATTCGGGAACCCAGCCCCAGCATTTT	NA	TRBJ1-5	NA	TRBV5-8
CASSLEGNTQYF	TGTGCCAGCAGTTTAGAGGGGAATACGCAGTATTTT	NA	TRBJ2-3	NA	TRBV12-3/TRBV12-4
CASSVPGLPGTDTQYF	TGTGCCAGCAGCGTACCGGGACTGCCTGGCACAGATACGCAGTATTTT	NA	TRBJ2-3	NA	TRBV9
CASTGDRAYEQYF	TGTGCCAGCACAGGGGACAGGGCCTACGAGCAGTACTTC	once	TRBJ2-7	TRBD1	TRBV6-5
CASRERGGRWTQYF	TGTGCCAGCAGGGAGCGGGGGGGCCGGTGGACCCAGTACTTC	NA	TRBJ2-5	TRBD2	TRBV6-5
CASSPSLEAPYEQFF	TGCGCCAGCAGCCCCTCGCTGGAGGCGCCTTATGAGCAGTTCTTC	NA	TRBJ2-1	NA	TRBV4-1
CATSGASGGETQYF	TGTGCCACCTCCGGGGCTAGCGGGGGAGAGACCCAGTACTTC	NA	TRBJ2-5	TRBD2	TRBV15
CASSPQEGITGELFF	TGCGCCAGCAGCCCCCAGGAGGGGATAACCGGGGAGCTGTTTTTT	once	TRBJ2-2	NA	TRBV4-1
CASSPPGLDLGELFF	TGTGCCAGCAGTCCCCCGGGACTAGACCTCGGGGAGCTGTTTTTT	NA	TRBJ2-2	TRBD2	TRBV6-6